This T cell receptor beta chain was identified in a study of T cells after yellow fever vaccination. Study-level points and caveats: The secondary response showed a weaker magnitude and a faster peak, day 5 versus 15. Most clones from primary vaccination resurfaced after the booster (around 95% CD4, 70% to 90% CD8).

TCRdb re-called the 5' RACE reads through MiXCR, storing one row per CDR3 protein. The table lists about 240,000 distinct CDR3 sequences, more than 3.5% of them singletons. This clonotype was observed at least ten times. The antigen is not known. Germline lookup yields CDR1 LNHNV and CDR2 YYDKDF (reference sequence). The CDR3 loop spans 13 amino acids. The V gene lost 4 bases and the J gene lost 8 bases, with 11 bases spanning the gap. The source of this sequence is a man between 18 and 29 years old who received the YFV17D yellow fever vaccine. Source: PBMCs, taken 15 days after the yellow fever booster vaccination. V and J are TRBV15 and TRBJ1-4; no clear D. The CDR3 reads CATSKMGGEKLFF. For the CDR3, the DNA is TGTGCCACCAGCAAGATGGGTGGGGAAAAACTGTTTTTT.